Listed here are 3 T cell receptor beta chains from one sample, sequenced in a study of radiotherapy plus CTLA-4 blockade in lung cancer. The assay was immunoSEQ multiplex PCR, and TCRdb's table has in-frame clones only and misses some. The profile shows roughly 100,000 clones, approximately 78% of them singletons. Sequences were derived from peripheral blood, sampled from a patient treated with radiotherapy plus ipilimumab. The receptor source for this set is a human donor with non-small cell lung cancer who had a partial response to radiotherapy plus ipilimumab.

The chain carries TRBV11-2 and TRBJ2-5; D is ambiguous. Germline-derived CDR1 and CDR2 are SGHAT and FQNNGV. CDR3 size: 13 residues. The V end lost 0 bases, the J end lost 5 bases, and 7 bases lay between the germline ends. DNA of the CDR3: TGTGCCAGCAGCTTAGATCGGTCGGAGACCCAGTACTTC. It translates to CASSLDRSETQYF.

The chain combines TRBV28 with TRBJ2-2; D gene ambiguous. CDR1 is MDHEN and CDR2 is SYDVKM in the germline V gene. CDR3 length: 15 residues. Trimming cost V 7 bases and J 0 bases, with 12 bases left between them. CDR3 nucleotides: TGTGCCAGCATACGTGTAGCTGCGAACACCGGGGAGCTGTTTTTT. Encoded protein: CASIRVAANTGELFF.

The chain recombines TRBV4-2 with TRBJ2-7, with TRBD2 as a possible D gene (5 bases). CDR1 and CDR2 from the germline V gene are LGHNA and YNFKEQ. V was pared by 3 bases and J by 1 base, with 13 bases between. This CDR3 spans 15 amino acids. The CDR3 protein is CASSQAGRDSYEQYF. Written as DNA, the CDR3 is TGTGCCAGCAGCCAGGCGGGTCGAGATTCCTACGAGCAGTACTTC.